The 15 T cell receptor beta chains given below trace back to one sample, sequenced in a study of blood T cell repertoires in COVID-19. Clones were sequenced by immunoSEQ multiplex PCR, and TCRdb holds only the in-frame ones, with some missing. This repertoire shows more than 95,000 clones, roughly four fifths found once; its top ten account for more than 5%. The sequenced sample consisted of peripheral blood. These TCRs come from a man aged 55 to 69 with acute or convalescent COVID-19.

The chain employs TRBV24-1 and TRBJ2-1, with D unresolved. Germline CDR1 and CDR2: KGHDR and SFDVKD. Trimming cost V 6 bases and J 5 bases, with 7 bases left between them. The CDR3 has 12 residues. As DNA, the CDR3 is TGTGCCACCAGTTTCCAGAACAATGAGCAGTTCTTC. Translated, it gives CATSFQNNEQFF.

The chain employs TRBV7-2 and TRBJ2-3, with 13 bases aligning to TRBD2. Trimming took 5 bases from V and 4 from J; bases not matched to a gene: 3. The CDR3 covers 15 residues. Germline loops: CDR1 SGHTA, CDR2 FQGNSA. In DNA, the CDR3 is TGTGCCAGCAGCCTACTAGCGGGAGGGCCAGATACGCAGTATTTT. It yields the protein CASSLLAGGPDTQYF.

V usage is TRBV5-1 and J usage is TRBJ2-6; 7 bases are shared with TRBD1. The germline V gene has CDR1 SGHRS and CDR2 YFSETQ. This CDR3 is built from 16 residues. V was clipped by 0 bases and J by 2 bases; unmatched bases: 2. CDR3 residues: CASSLEGAAGANVLTF. The CDR3 DNA sequence: TGCGCCAGCAGCTTGGAGGGGGCAGCTGGGGCCAACGTCCTGACTTTC.

V and J are TRBV28 and TRBJ1-5; D is undetermined. The CDR3 runs 15 residues. V was trimmed by 7 bases and J by 9 bases, leaving 22 bases between them. Germline CDR1 reads MDHEN; CDR2 reads SYDVKM. This chain's CDR3 is CASTPGGSGSRPQHF. CDR3 coding DNA: TGTGCCAGCACTCCCGGTGGAAGCGGGAGTAGGCCCCAGCATTTT.

The chain carries TRBV24-1 and TRBJ1-2; D remains ambiguous. The CDR3 consists of 13 residues. V dropped 2 bases and J dropped 7 bases, with 10 bases sitting between them. Germline V lookup: CDR1 KGHDR, CDR2 SFDVKD. The CDR3 spells CATSDSSRGGYTF. DNA for the CDR3: TGTGCCACCAGTGATTCCTCGCGAGGTGGCTACACCTTC.

The chain recombines TRBV7-9 with TRBJ1-6, with D unclear. Per germline, CDR1 SEHNR and CDR2 FQNEAQ (reference sequence). Trimming removed 5 bases at V and 7 bases at J, with 12 bases between. CDR3 length equals 14 residues. In DNA form, the CDR3 reads TGTGCCAGCAGCGCGGAGGTCCAGAATTCACCCCTCCACTTT. Its translation: CASSAEVQNSPLHF. The whole variable domain, filled in from reference TRBV7-9 and TRBJ1-6, reads DTGVSQNPRHKITKRGQNVTFRCDPISEHNRLYWYRQTLGQGPEFLTYFQNEAQLEKSRLLSDRFSAERPKGSFSTLEIQRTEQGDSAMYLCASSAEVQNSPLHFGNGTRLTVT.

The chain couples TRBV19 to TRBJ1-1, with unresolved D. Between the trimmed V and J ends, which lost 7 bases and 1 base, there was a span of 16 bases. The CDR3 has 15 residues. From germline, CDR1 is LNHDA and CDR2 SQIVND (reference sequence). CDR3 loop: CASTPGRITNTEAFF. Written as DNA, the CDR3 is TGTGCCAGTACCCCGGGAAGGATTACGAACACTGAAGCTTTCTTT.

This chain connects TRBV24-1 to TRBJ2-2; D is undetermined. The V gene lost 9 bases and the J gene lost 3 bases, with 7 bases spanning the gap. CDR1 is KGHDR, CDR2 SFDVKD, per germline. The CDR3 totals 12 residues. As DNA, the CDR3 is TGTGCCACCGAACGGGACACCGGGGAGCTGTTTTTT. Translated: CATERDTGELFF.

CDR3 bases: TGCGCCAGCAGCTTAGGAACAGGGGGTACAAACTATGGCTACACCTTC. Its protein product is CASSLGTGGTNYGYTF. This chain connects TRBV5-1 to TRBJ1-2; 8 bases are shared with TRBD1. This CDR3 comprises 16 residues. Unmatched junction bases numbered 8, after V lost 2 bases and J lost 2 bases. Germline V CDR1 and CDR2: SGHRS, YFSETQ.

This chain joins TRBV12-3 or TRBV12-4 and TRBJ2-1; no definite D call. The CDR3 runs to 12 residues. Trimming left V 1 base short and J 6 bases short, with 4 bases between. The CDR3 coding sequence is TGTGCCAGCAGTTTAGTGGCCAATGAGCAGTTCTTC. This encodes CASSLVANEQFF.

This chain uses TRBV28 with TRBJ1-1; D might be TRBD1 (6 bases). V was clipped by 8 bases and J by 1 base, with 11 bases between them. This CDR3 has 13 amino acids. Per germline, CDR1 MDHEN and CDR2 SYDVKM. The CDR3 sequence: CASFRGGNTEAFF. Written as DNA, the CDR3 is TGTGCCAGCTTTAGAGGGGGGAACACTGAAGCTTTCTTT.

V gene TRBV5-1 combines with J gene TRBJ2-7; D is perhaps TRBD1 (5 bases). CDR1 is SGHRS and CDR2 is YFSETQ in the germline V gene. The CDR3 covers 15 residues. Between the trimmed V and J ends, which lost 0 bases and 4 bases, there was a span of 14 bases. In DNA form, the CDR3 reads TGCGCCAGCAGCTTGGAAGCAGGGCCCATTTACGAGCAGTACTTC. It encodes CASSLEAGPIYEQYF.

This clone showed up just a few times. The chain links TRBV19 to TRBJ2-7; D is perhaps TRBD1 (6 bases). The germline CDR1 and CDR2 sequences are LNHDA and SQIVND (reference sequence). Trimming shortened V by 10 bases and J by 2 bases, and 18 bases separated the two germline ends. This CDR3 spans 14 amino acids. The CDR3 sequence is CATSEGVSTYEQYF. The CDR3 bases are TGTGCCACCTCTGAGGGGGTTTCAACCTACGAGCAGTACTTC.

This clone was observed a few times. The chain couples TRBV24-1 to TRBJ2-2; D is perhaps TRBD1 (5 bases). The germline CDR1 and CDR2 sequences are KGHDR and SFDVKD. Between the trimmed V and J ends, which lost 4 bases and 5 bases, there was a span of 13 bases. The CDR3 length is 15 residues. DNA for the CDR3: TGTGCCACCAGTGACCAGCAGGGCTGGACCGGGGAGCTGTTTTTT. Translated, it gives CATSDQQGWTGELFF.

The chain joins TRBV2 to TRBJ1-5; 8 bases are shared with TRBD1. The CDR3 has 13 amino acids. CDR1 SNHLY and CDR2 FYNNEI come from the germline V gene. J lost 6 bases, V lost 4 bases, and 2 bases had no gene match. The CDR3 DNA reads TGTGCCAGCAGTGCGACAGGGGTTCAGCCCCAGCATTTT. Its protein product is CASSATGVQPQHF.